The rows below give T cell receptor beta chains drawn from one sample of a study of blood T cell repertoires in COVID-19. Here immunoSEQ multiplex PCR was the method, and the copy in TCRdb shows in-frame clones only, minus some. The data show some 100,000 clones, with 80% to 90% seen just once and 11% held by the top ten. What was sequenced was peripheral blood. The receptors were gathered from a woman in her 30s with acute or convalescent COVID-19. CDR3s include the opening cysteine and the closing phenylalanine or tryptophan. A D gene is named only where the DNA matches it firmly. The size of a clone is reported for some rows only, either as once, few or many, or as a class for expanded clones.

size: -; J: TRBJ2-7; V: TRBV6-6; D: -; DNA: TGTGCCAGCAGCTTACGGGACACCGCCTACGAGCAGTACTTC; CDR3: CASSLRDTAYEQYF
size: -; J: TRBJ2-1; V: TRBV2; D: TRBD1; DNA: TGTGCCAGCACCCTGGGACAGGGTCCCAGGAATGAGCAGTTCTTC; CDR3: CASTLGQGPRNEQFF
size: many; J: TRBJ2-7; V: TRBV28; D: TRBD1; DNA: TGTGCCAGCACCCTTCGGACAGGGATCTCCTACGAGCAGTACTTC; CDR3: CASTLRTGISYEQYF
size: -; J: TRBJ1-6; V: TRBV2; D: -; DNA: TGTGCCAGCAGGACGACCGGGGATTCACCCCTCCACTTT; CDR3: CASRTTGDSPLHF
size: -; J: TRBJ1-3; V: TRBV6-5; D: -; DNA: TGTGCCAGCAGTTACTCCGCGGGCTTCTCTGGAAACACCATATATTTT; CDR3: CASSYSAGFSGNTIYF
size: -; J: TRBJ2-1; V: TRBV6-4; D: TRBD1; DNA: TGTGCCAGCAGCGCCACCCCGACAGGGAATAATTACAATGAGCAGTTCTTC; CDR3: CASSATPTGNNYNEQFF
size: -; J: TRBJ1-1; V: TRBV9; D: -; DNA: TGTGCCAGCAGCGTCGGGGTGGGGACTGAAGCTTTCTTT; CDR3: CASSVGVGTEAFF
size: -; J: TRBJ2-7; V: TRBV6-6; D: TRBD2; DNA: TGTGCCAGCAGTTACCCCAGCGGGAGCACCTACGAGCAGTACTTC; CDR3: CASSYPSGSTYEQYF
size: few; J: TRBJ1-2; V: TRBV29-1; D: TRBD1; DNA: TGCAGCGTAACTACCGGGACAGGGGTACTTGGCTACACCTTC; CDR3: CSVTTGTGVLGYTF
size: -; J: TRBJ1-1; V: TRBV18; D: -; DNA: TGTGCCAGCTCACCTAATTTAGGGGAGGCTGAAGCTTTCTTT; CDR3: CASSPNLGEAEAFF
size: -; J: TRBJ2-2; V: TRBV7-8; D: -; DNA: TGTGCCAGCAGCTTAGAGCGTGGCGGCGGAATGAACACCGGGGAGCTGTTTTTT; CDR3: CASSLERGGGMNTGELFF
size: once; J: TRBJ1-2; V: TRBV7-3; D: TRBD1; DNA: TGTGCCAGCAGCTTAAGTACAACAGGGGAAGGCTACACCTTC; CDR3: CASSLSTTGEGYTF